The clone carrying this T cell receptor beta chain has only a few counts. The antigen remains unidentified. Trimming at V came to 3 bases and at J to 2 bases, leaving 5 bases not matched to a gene. This CDR3 is 16 amino acids long. Germline loops: CDR1 DFQATT, CDR2 SNEGSKA (reference sequence). This sample was taken from a study of T-cell memory formation after mild COVID-19. On the study more broadly: Largely, TCR clusters stayed within a single donor.

Using its own MiXCR run on the 5' RACE reads, TCRdb lists one record per CDR3 protein. This table holds about 400,000 distinct CDR3 sequences, 14% found once. Points from the study as a whole: CD8+ contracting clones occupied EMRA, while CD4+ ones occupied mainly CM and EM. The finding that pre-infection memory included some responding clones suggested that cross-reactive memory joined. Clones contracting over day 15 to 85 were CD4/CD8 balanced, with later expanders leaning CD4+.

Sequencing was performed on PBMCs or a T cell subset sorted from them (not recorded which). This receptor was identified in a man aged 18 to 35 who had mild COVID-19 (a few samples of this study predate the infection). Cell type and time point are not known. The chain links TRBV20-1 to TRBJ2-1; 12 bases are a match to TRBD2. In DNA, the CDR3 is TGCAGTGCTAGTACGGCTAGCGGGGGGGCCTACAATGAGCAGTTCTTC. It yields the protein CSASTASGGAYNEQFF.